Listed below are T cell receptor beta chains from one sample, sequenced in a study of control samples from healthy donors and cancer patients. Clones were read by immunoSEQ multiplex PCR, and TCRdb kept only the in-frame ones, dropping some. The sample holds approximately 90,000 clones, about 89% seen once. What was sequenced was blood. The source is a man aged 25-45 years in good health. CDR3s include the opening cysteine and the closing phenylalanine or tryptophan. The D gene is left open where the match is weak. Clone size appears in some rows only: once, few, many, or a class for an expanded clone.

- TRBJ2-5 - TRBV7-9 TGTGCCAGCAGCTTAGTAGGCCAGCTCCAAGAGACCCAGTACTTC CASSLVGQLQETQYF
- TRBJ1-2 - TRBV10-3 TGTGCCATCAGTGTCGGAGGGGCCGACTATGGCTACACCTTC CAISVGGADYGYTF
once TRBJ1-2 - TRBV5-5 TGTGCCAGCAGCCAGACAGGCCCTGCTGATGGCTACACCTTC CASSQTGPADGYTF
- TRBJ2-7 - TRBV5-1 TGCGCCAGCAGCTTGGCCTGGGAAGGGACCTACGAGCAGTACTTC CASSLAWEGTYEQYF
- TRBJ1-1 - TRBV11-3 TGTGCCAGCAGCCAACGGGGGGTATACACTGAAGCTTTCTTT CASSQRGVYTEAFF
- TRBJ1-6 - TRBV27 TGTGCCAGCAGTTTGAGGGTACCCGGTTCACCCCTCCACTTT CASSLRVPGSPLHF
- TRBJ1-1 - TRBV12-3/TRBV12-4 TGTGCCAGCAGTCTACCGAACACTGAAGCTTTCTTT CASSLPNTEAFF
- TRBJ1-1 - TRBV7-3 TGTGCCAGCAGCTCCGACTCAGGAGGGAACACTGAAGCTTTCTTT CASSSDSGGNTEAFF
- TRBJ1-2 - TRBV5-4 TGTGCCAGCAGCTCCTCCCCACCCGATGGCTACACCTTC CASSSSPPDGYTF
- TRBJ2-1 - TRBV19 TGTGCCATCGGGACGCCAGGCAATGAGCAGTTCTTC CAIGTPGNEQFF
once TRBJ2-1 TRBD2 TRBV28 TGTGCCAGCAGTTTAAGCGGGGGGCTAAATCCCACCTACAATGAGCAGTTCTTC CASSLSGGLNPTYNEQFF
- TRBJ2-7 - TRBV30 TGTGCCTGGAGCGACCCCAGGGCAGGGGGGTCCTACGAGCAGTACTTC CAWSDPRAGGSYEQYF
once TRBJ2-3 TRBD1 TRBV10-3 TGTGCCATCAGGCCGGGACAGGGTACCGATACGCAGTATTTT CAIRPGQGTDTQYF
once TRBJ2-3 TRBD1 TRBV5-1 TGCGCCAGCAGCTTTTCAACAGGGGTGGGAGATACGCAGTATTTT CASSFSTGVGDTQYF
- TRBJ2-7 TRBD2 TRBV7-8 TGTGCCGGAGGTCGGGGGGTGGGCTACGAGCAGTACTTC CAGGRGVGYEQYF
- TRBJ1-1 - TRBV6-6 TGTGCCAGCAGACCAGGATCCCCTGAAGCTTTCTTT CASRPGSPEAFF
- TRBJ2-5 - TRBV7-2 TGTGCCAGCAGCTTCTTTGGACGCCAAGAGACCCAGTACTTC CASSFFGRQETQYF
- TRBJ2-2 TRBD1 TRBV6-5 TGTGCCAGCGGACAGACAGGGGCTGGCACCGGGGAGCTGTTTTTT CASGQTGAGTGELFF
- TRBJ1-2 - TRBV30 TGTGCCTGGAGTCTCCCCCCCCCTGGCTACACCTTC CAWSLPPPGYTF
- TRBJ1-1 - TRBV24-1 TGTGCCACCAGTGATGCTGGGAACACTGAAGCTTTCTTT CATSDAGNTEAFF
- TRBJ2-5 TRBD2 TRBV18 TGTGCCAGCTCACCACCTGAACTAGCGGGGGCCCAAGAGACCCAGTACTTC CASSPPELAGAQETQYF
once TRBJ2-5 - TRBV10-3 TGTGCCATCAGATCGACAGCCACCCAAGAGACCCAGTACTTC CAIRSTATQETQYF
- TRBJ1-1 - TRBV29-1 TGCAGCGCCGGGGACGGTATGAACACTGAAGCTTTCTTT CSAGDGMNTEAFF
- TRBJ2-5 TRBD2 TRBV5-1 TGCGCCAGCAGCTTGGTAGCGCGGGGGGTGGAGACCCAGTACTTC CASSLVARGVETQYF
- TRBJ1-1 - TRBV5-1 TGCGCCAGCAGCTTGAGGGCTGAGAACACTGAAGCTTTCTTT CASSLRAENTEAFF
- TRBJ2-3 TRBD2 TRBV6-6 TGTGCCAGCACCGTGACTAGCGGGGGGGCCCCAGATACGCAGTATTTT CASTVTSGGAPDTQYF
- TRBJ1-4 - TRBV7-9 TGTGCCAGCAGCTCAGTAGCGGACGGGGAAAAACTGTTTTTT CASSSVADGEKLFF
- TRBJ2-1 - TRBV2 TGTGCCAGCAGCCCAGGGGCCGATGAGCAGTTCTTC CASSPGADEQFF
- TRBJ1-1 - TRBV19 TGTGCCAGTAGGTCGGGGGGGGCGAGGACTGAAGCTTTCTTT CASRSGGARTEAFF
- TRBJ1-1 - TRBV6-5 TGTGCCAGCAGAAGACCAGGGGACACTGAAGCTTTCTTT CASRRPGDTEAFF
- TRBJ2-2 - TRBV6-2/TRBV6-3 TGTGCCAGCAGTTCCCAGGGGAACACCGGGGAGCTGTTTTTT CASSSQGNTGELFF
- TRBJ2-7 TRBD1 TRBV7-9 TGTGCCAGCAGCTACACGACAGGGACAAGAGCCTACGAGCAGTACTTC CASSYTTGTRAYEQYF
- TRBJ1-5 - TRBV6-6 TGTGCCAGCAGTTACTTCTGGGCTAATCAGCCCCAGCATTTT CASSYFWANQPQHF
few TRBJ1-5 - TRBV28 TGTGCCAGCAGTTTATCAGGAGACCGTCATCAGCCCCAGCATTTT CASSLSGDRHQPQHF
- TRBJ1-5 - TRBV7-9 TGTGCCAGCAGCTCCGGGGGGCGCGGTCAGCCCCAGCATTTT CASSSGGRGQPQHF
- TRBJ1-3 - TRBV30 TGTGCCTGGAGGGGCTCTGGAAACACCATATATTTT CAWRGSGNTIYF
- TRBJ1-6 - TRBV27 TGTGCCAGCAGTGGACTGGGACGGACCTATAATTCACCCCTCCACTTT CASSGLGRTYNSPLHF
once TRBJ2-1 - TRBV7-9 TGTGCCAGCAGCTTAGTAGTTCCGGATGAGCAGTTCTTC CASSLVVPDEQFF
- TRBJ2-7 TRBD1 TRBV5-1 TGCGCCAGCAGCCTCGCAGGGGGCGCTTCCTACGAGCAGTACTTC CASSLAGGASYEQYF
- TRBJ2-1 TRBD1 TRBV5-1 TGCGCCAGCAGCTTGGCGGCACAGGGGAATGAGCAGTTCTTC CASSLAAQGNEQFF
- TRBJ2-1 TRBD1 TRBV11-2 TGTGCCAGCCGGGACAGATCCTACAATGAGCAGTTCTTC CASRDRSYNEQFF
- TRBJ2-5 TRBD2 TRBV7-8 TGTGCCAGCAGCTTAGCTAGCGGGGGTAATTTCCAAGAGACCCAGTACTTC CASSLASGGNFQETQYF
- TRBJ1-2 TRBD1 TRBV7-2 TGTGCCAGCAGCATTGGACAGGGTTCTAACTATGGCTACACCTTC CASSIGQGSNYGYTF
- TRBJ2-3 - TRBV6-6 TGTGCCAGCAGATATGGACAGAGCACAGATACGCAGTATTTT CASRYGQSTDTQYF
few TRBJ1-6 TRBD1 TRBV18 TGTGCCAGCTCATCGATGCAGGGGGCGCCGAATTCACCCCTCCACTTT CASSSMQGAPNSPLHF
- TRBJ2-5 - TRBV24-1 TGTGCCACCAGTGATCGTGTACAGGGATACCAAGAGACCCAGTACTTC CATSDRVQGYQETQYF
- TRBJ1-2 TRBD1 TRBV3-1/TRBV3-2 TGTGCCAGCAGCCAACGCCAGACAGGGGTATTGGGCTACACCTTC CASSQRQTGVLGYTF
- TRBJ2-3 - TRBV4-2 TGTGCCAGCAGCCCCACGATCACAGATACGCAGTATTTT CASSPTITDTQYF
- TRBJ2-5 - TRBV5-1 TGCGCCAGCCGACAGGTCCAAGAGACCCAGTACTTC CASRQVQETQYF